This TCR beta chain was identified during a study of OX40 agonist ivuxolimab in advanced cancers. Study overall: Cohort: 65% to 90% men, mean age approximately 66, aged roughly 20 to 79. Prior anti-PD-1, anti-PD-L1 or anti-CTLA-4 therapy did not bar entry, and about 40% had some. Whole-study results and caveats: Clonal expansion from baseline to week 6 occurred in both CD4+ and CD8+ T cells.

The CDR3 consists of 14 residues. Losses at the gene ends were 6 bases for V and 3 bases for J; bases not matched to a gene: 4. Germline values: CDR1 MNHEY, CDR2 SMNVEV (reference sequence). As concerns this clone: Its antigen is not identified.

The method was immunoSEQ multiplex PCR; TCRdb's version includes in-frame clones alone and lacks a portion of them. Of tens of thousands of clones listed, 80% to 90% are singletons. Prior autoimmune disease or systemic immunosuppression barred patients. This sequence joins TRBV27 and TRBJ2-7, with 11 bases identical to TRBD1. This specimen consisted of CD4+ or CD8+ T cells sorted from blood, obtained in a trial of the OX40 agonist ivuxolimab. This clonotype was sampled from an adult with an advanced solid tumor such as melanoma, head and neck, liver or kidney cancer. The CDR3 reads CASSPGTGGYEQYF. In nucleotides, the CDR3 is TGTGCCAGCAGCCCCGGGACAGGGGGCTACGAGCAGTACTTC.